The rows below give T cell receptor beta chains drawn from one sample of a study of T-cell memory formation after mild COVID-19. TCRdb fed the 5' RACE reads into MiXCR, producing one record per CDR3 protein. The repertoire holds around 410,000 distinct CDR3 sequences, with 23% as singletons. What was sequenced was PBMCs or a T cell subset sorted from them (not recorded which). The receptors derive from an adult woman who had mild COVID-19 (a few samples of this study predate the infection). Cell type and time point are not known. The CDR3 runs from the conserved cysteine through the conserved F or W. Fields, in order: J gene, V gene, CDR3 protein.

j_call: TRBJ1-1; v_call: TRBV4-3; cdr3_aa: CASADRNMNTEAFF
j_call: TRBJ2-1; v_call: TRBV30; cdr3_aa: CAWSGLAGGNEQFF
j_call: TRBJ2-7; v_call: TRBV30; cdr3_aa: CALRPGQGVFKYF
j_call: TRBJ2-5; v_call: TRBV29-1; cdr3_aa: CSVEDSGQVETQYF
j_call: TRBJ2-3; v_call: TRBV4-2; cdr3_aa: CASSVLPHTQYF
j_call: TRBJ2-4; v_call: TRBV7-9; cdr3_aa: CASSLAGQGENIQYF
j_call: TRBJ2-3; v_call: TRBV7-3; cdr3_aa: CASSPSGVSTDTQYF
j_call: TRBJ2-2; v_call: TRBV18; cdr3_aa: CASSPQYSNTGELFF
j_call: TRBJ2-7; v_call: TRBV4-2; cdr3_aa: CASSPDGSYEQYF
j_call: TRBJ2-7; v_call: TRBV3-1; cdr3_aa: CASSDRNTYEQYF
j_call: TRBJ2-1; v_call: TRBV20-1; cdr3_aa: CSARDPAESYNEQFF
j_call: TRBJ2-2; v_call: TRBV5-5; cdr3_aa: CASTNKNTGELFF
j_call: TRBJ2-5; v_call: TRBV5-1; cdr3_aa: CASSLGGNQETQYF
j_call: TRBJ1-6; v_call: TRBV30; cdr3_aa: CAWSRDRGNSPLHF
j_call: TRBJ2-2; v_call: TRBV24-1; cdr3_aa: CATSDADRGQTGELFF
j_call: TRBJ2-1; v_call: TRBV7-6; cdr3_aa: CARMQRTSEHNEQFF
j_call: TRBJ2-1; v_call: TRBV11-3; cdr3_aa: CASSLDLLGARYNEQFF
j_call: TRBJ2-1; v_call: TRBV11-2; cdr3_aa: CASSPRLSLNEQFF
j_call: TRBJ1-6; v_call: TRBV20-1; cdr3_aa: CSATQGLGSPLHF
j_call: TRBJ1-4; v_call: TRBV20-1; cdr3_aa: CSAAQDTGPNEKLFF
j_call: TRBJ2-1; v_call: TRBV7-9; cdr3_aa: CASPPGADYNEQFF
j_call: TRBJ1-3; v_call: TRBV7-8; cdr3_aa: CASSLPQGNTIYF
j_call: TRBJ2-3; v_call: TRBV20-1; cdr3_aa: CSVDTQYF
j_call: TRBJ2-3; v_call: TRBV12-3/TRBV12-4; cdr3_aa: CASSLLAAHTDTQYF
j_call: TRBJ2-1; v_call: TRBV6-6; cdr3_aa: CASSRQGKYNEQFF
j_call: TRBJ2-1; v_call: TRBV10-3; cdr3_aa: CAISERNEQFF
j_call: TRBJ2-1; v_call: TRBV7-3; cdr3_aa: CASSQTIAGRQFF
j_call: TRBJ1-2; v_call: TRBV30; cdr3_aa: CAWSDGGRGYGYTF
j_call: TRBJ2-5; v_call: TRBV18; cdr3_aa: CASSPNRDAFPKGGGQYF
j_call: TRBJ1-2; v_call: TRBV3-1; cdr3_aa: CASSRDRMGQGNYGYTF
j_call: TRBJ2-7; v_call: TRBV14; cdr3_aa: CASSQEAAGWLGSYEQYF
j_call: TRBJ1-6; v_call: TRBV5-1; cdr3_aa: CASSPRIGMENSPLHF
j_call: TRBJ1-1; v_call: TRBV27; cdr3_aa: CASSLYAGGDIEAFF
j_call: TRBJ2-7; v_call: TRBV25-1; cdr3_aa: CASSSLAGYEQYF
j_call: TRBJ2-3; v_call: TRBV5-1; cdr3_aa: CASSLGSSGRGGSDTQYF
j_call: TRBJ1-1; v_call: TRBV19; cdr3_aa: CASSIPAGGTEAFF
j_call: TRBJ2-2; v_call: TRBV25-1; cdr3_aa: CASSGRTGESAGELFF
j_call: TRBJ1-2; v_call: TRBV6-6; cdr3_aa: CASSSRTNYGYTF
j_call: TRBJ2-3; v_call: TRBV4-3; cdr3_aa: CASSQDLGDTQYF